This T cell receptor (beta chain) was found in a study of blood T cell repertoires in COVID-19. Whole-study context: Italy, Spain and the United States were the sources of the convalescent and acute COVID-19 samples. The analysed material was cDNA or gDNA that came from T cells, B-cell-depleted T cells, or PBMCs.

Per the authors' pipeline: Amplifying reference gene primers gave estimates of nucleated cell counts. Using immunoSEQ multiplex PCR, the repertoire was profiled, and TCRdb retains in-frame clones only, with some absent. That table supplies the V and J calls and clone size; D and trimming were determined from the DNA. This sample carries approximately 160,000 clones, over 80% of them seen once, and the ten largest clones take under 3.5%. This TCR came from a woman in her sixties or seventies with acute or convalescent COVID-19. The sequenced sample was peripheral blood.

The CDR3 coding sequence is TGTGCCAGCAGCACCCGAGACGAGCAGTACTTC. Encoded protein: CASSTRDEQYF. The chain couples TRBV3-1 (or the pseudogene TRBV3-2) to TRBJ2-7; D not resolved. V gave up 5 bases and J gave up 5 bases, with 7 bases separating them. The CDR3 contains 11 residues. Germline values: CDR1 LGHDT, CDR2 YNNKEL (reference sequence).